The 25 T cell receptor beta chains given below trace back to one sample, sequenced in a study of shared clonotypes between healthy human individuals. Sequencing used immunoSEQ multiplex PCR; TCRdb keeps in-frame clones, though not all of them. The sample includes 2 million to 3 million clones, under 95% of them seen just once. The sample consisted of naive CD4+ T cells from PBMCs. Stated subset: CD45RA+ positively selected. These receptors were collected from a young man in good health. Some clones in this sample may be carry-over from other donors' samples.

The J gene is TRBJ2-7, the V gene TRBV5-4; TRBD2 agrees at 9 bases. This CDR3 has 15 residues. V shed 4 bases, J shed 2 bases, and the junction held 7 bases outside the gene matches. CDR1 is SGHNT and CDR2 is YYREEE in the germline V gene (reference sequence). CDR3 loop: CASSPGGRAPYEQYF. CDR3 sequence (DNA): TGTGCCAGCAGCCCAGGCGGGAGGGCCCCCTACGAGCAGTACTTC.

V usage is TRBV7-2 and J usage is TRBJ2-7; D might be TRBD1 (5 bases). Per the germline V gene, CDR1 is SGHTA and CDR2 is FQGNSA. This CDR3 region has 13 residues. V lost 4 bases and J 6 bases, leaving 13 bases between the germline ends. CDR3 in DNA: TGTGCCAGCAGCTCCGACAGTCGCAGCGAGCAGTACTTC. This translates into CASSSDSRSEQYF.

The rearrangement joins TRBV5-6 to TRBJ2-1; 12 bases map to TRBD2. This CDR3 region has 14 residues. Germline lookup yields CDR1 SGHDT and CDR2 YYEEEE. V was clipped by 4 bases and J by 9 bases; unmatched bases: 5. In DNA, the CDR3 is TGTGCCAGCAGCCTAGCGGGAGGGCCTAGTGAGCAGTTCTTC. Amino acids: CASSLAGGPSEQFF.

The genes are TRBV28 and TRBJ1-2; D gene uncertain. V was clipped by 2 bases and J by 4 bases, with 11 bases between them. CDR1 MDHEN and CDR2 SYDVKM come from the germline V gene. The CDR3 has 14 residues. The CDR3 bases are TGTGCCAGCAGTTTACACGGCGGAAGCTATGGCTACACCTTC. It specifies CASSLHGGSYGYTF.

The rearrangement uses TRBV2 and TRBJ2-7, with 9 bases that match TRBD1. The germline CDR1 and CDR2 sequences are SNHLY and FYNNEI. V gave up 2 bases and J gave up 6 bases; unmatched junction bases: 8. The CDR3 consists of 15 residues. This CDR3 reads CASSESGDRAFEQYF. CDR3 sequence (DNA): TGTGCCAGCAGTGAAAGTGGGGACAGGGCGTTCGAGCAGTACTTC.

This clone was counted once. At one of its ends the junction is not consistent with the germline gene, which may arise from a read error. J is TRBJ2-7 and V is TRBV28; 9 nucleotides line up with TRBD1. CDR1 is MDHEN and CDR2 is SYDVKM in the germline V gene. The CDR3 loop spans 13 amino acids. The CDR3 region is CASRGQGTSRGHF. The CDR3 bases are TGTGCCAGCAGAGGACAGGGGACATCTCGGGGGCACTTC.

The rearrangement links TRBV10-3 to TRBJ1-1, with no clear D. V was clipped by 3 bases and J by 0 bases, with 5 bases between them. The germline V gene encodes CDR1 ENHRY and CDR2 SYGVKD. The CDR3 sequence is 13 residues long. CDR3 nucleotide sequence: TGTGCCATCAGTGACCGGGTGAACACTGAAGCTTTCTTT. Its protein product is CAISDRVNTEAFF.

This chain uses TRBV7-9 with TRBJ2-5; 8 bases map to TRBD1. Germline values: CDR1 SEHNR, CDR2 FQNEAQ (reference sequence). The CDR3 extends over 12 amino acids. Trimming took 5 bases from V and 9 from J; bases not matched to a gene: 5. CDR3 nucleotide sequence: TGTGCCAGCAGCATTACACAGGGGGCCCAGTACTTC. Translating it yields CASSITQGAQYF.

J is TRBJ2-3 and V is TRBV10-3; 8 bases line up with TRBD2. After removal of 2 bases from V and 0 bases from J, the junction contained 4 bases not matched to a gene. The CDR3 runs to 16 residues. Germline V gives CDR1 ENHRY, CDR2 SYGVKD. The DNA of the CDR3 is TGTGCCATCAGTGAGCTGGGCGGGGGGAGCACAGATACGCAGTATTTT. Amino acid sequence: CAISELGGGSTDTQYF.

This clone was recorded a few times. The sample holds other DNA sequences that translate to the same CDR3. This chain connects TRBV19 to TRBJ1-5; D ambiguous. Trimming stripped 2 bases from V and 2 bases from J, with 7 bases between. Germline CDR1 reads LNHDA; CDR2 reads SQIVND (reference sequence). The CDR3 is 14 residues long. The CDR3 nucleotides read TGTGCCAGTAGTATACGGCAGGGCAATCAGCCCCAGCATTTT. Translated: CASSIRQGNQPQHF. Supplemented by reference TRBV19 and TRBJ1-5, the full variable domain reads DGGITQSPKYLFRKEGQNVTLSCEQNLNHDAMYWYRQDPGQGLRLIYYSQIVNDFQKGDIAEGYSVSREKKESFPLTVTSAQKNPTAFYLCASSIRQGNQPQHFGDGTRLSIL.

There are a few counts of this clone. The genes are TRBV29-1 and TRBJ1-1; D not resolved. The ends were cut back, 8 bases at V and 0 bases at J, with 16 bases in the middle. Germline values: CDR1 SQVTM, CDR2 ANQGSEA. The length of the CDR3 is 14 residues. In DNA, the CDR3 is TGCAGCTCCAGCAGAACGTTACTGAACACTGAAGCTTTCTTT. It codes for CSSSRTLLNTEAFF.

The V call is TRBV5-1, the J call TRBJ1-2, with a weak D call TRBD1 (5 bases). The V and J ends lost 0 bases and 12 bases respectively, with 12 bases between them. CDR1 and CDR2 (germline): SGHRS, YFSETQ. The CDR3 runs 12 residues. CDR3 DNA: TGCGCCAGCAGCTTGGCCAGGGCCCATCACACCTTC. Its translation is CASSLARAHHTF.

The chain joins TRBV18 to TRBJ1-1; D not resolved. The germline V gene has CDR1 KGHSH and CDR2 LQKENI. The CDR3 spans 15 residues. V was clipped by 2 bases and J by 1 base, with 11 bases between them. CDR3 region: CASSPYVSENTEAFF. DNA of the CDR3: TGTGCCAGCTCACCATACGTCTCGGAGAACACTGAAGCTTTCTTT.

CDR3 in amino acids: CASSSPRGRQGVLGSFYEQYF. CDR3 nucleotides: TGTGCCAGCAGTTCCCCCAGGGGGAGACAGGGGGTCCTCGGGTCCTTCTACGAGCAGTACTTC. The chain has TRBV28 and TRBJ2-7; 9 bases match TRBD1. The V and J ends lost 4 bases and 3 bases, in that order; junction bases with no gene match: 25. Germline V gives CDR1 MDHEN, CDR2 SYDVKM. The CDR3 runs to 21 residues.

This chain uses TRBV27 with TRBJ2-7; D is unclear. V lost 8 bases and J 7 bases, leaving 15 bases between the germline ends. The CDR3 is 12 residues long. Germline loops: CDR1 MNHEY, CDR2 SMNVEV (reference sequence). The CDR3 bases are TGTGCCAGCCCAGTGGTCTATCGGGAGCAGTACTTC. Its translation is CASPVVYREQYF.

V is TRBV28 and J is TRBJ2-1, with D perhaps matching TRBD1 or TRBD2 (5 bases each). The ends were cut back, 6 bases at V and 5 bases at J, with 17 bases in the middle. The CDR3 consists of 15 residues. Looked up from germline, CDR1 is MDHEN and CDR2 is SYDVKM. In DNA form, the CDR3 reads TGTGCCAGCAGGGGACGGGGTACTTATGACAATGAGCAGTTCTTC. It codes for CASRGRGTYDNEQFF.

This clone was seen only a few times. The chain recombines TRBV28 with TRBJ1-1; no reliable D call. CDR3 length: 15 residues. Germline loops: CDR1 MDHEN, CDR2 SYDVKM. V lost 1 base and J 11 bases, leaving 20 bases between the germline ends. The CDR3 reads CASSLLGWDAVRAFF. The DNA for the CDR3 is TGTGCCAGCAGTTTATTGGGGTGGGATGCAGTTAGGGCTTTCTTT.

The rearrangement links TRBV6-7 to TRBJ1-3; D remains unclear. TRBV6-7 qualifies as an ORF whose function is uncertain. The CDR3 length is 15 residues. Trimming stripped 2 bases from V and 4 bases from J, with 12 bases between. The CDR3 coding sequence is TGTGCCAGCAGTTACCCCGCGGGGTCAGGAAACACCATATATTTT. It codes for CASSYPAGSGNTIYF.

The chain links TRBV4-1 to TRBJ2-7; 12 nucleotides match TRBD2. V dropped 2 bases and J dropped 5; count of bases not matched to a gene: 4. Germline V lookup: CDR1 MGHRA, CDR2 YSYEKL. The CDR3 extends over 15 amino acids. The CDR3 spells CASSQPTSGRNEQYF. As DNA, the CDR3 is TGCGCCAGCAGCCAACCGACTAGCGGGAGAAACGAGCAGTACTTC.

The chain employs TRBV5-1 and TRBJ2-1; 7 nucleotides agree with TRBD2. Germline V gives CDR1 SGHRS, CDR2 YFSETQ. The V segment lost 0 bases and the J segment 2 bases; nucleotides outside the gene matches: 11. This CDR3 spans 18 amino acids. The CDR3 DNA reads as TGCGCCAGCAGCTTGGTGCCGACTAGCCCAACAACCTACAATGAGCAGTTCTTC. This gives the protein CASSLVPTSPTTYNEQFF.

This clone was recorded only once. The chain carries TRBV6-6 and TRBJ1-1, with TRBD1 identical over 7 bases. With V trimmed by 5 bases and J by 1 base, 4 bases remained unmatched. Per the germline V gene, CDR1 is MNHNY and CDR2 is SVGAGI (reference sequence). This CDR3 contains 14 residues. The CDR3 reads CASSVQGGNTEAFF. The CDR3 region has the DNA TGTGCCAGCAGTGTTCAGGGGGGGAACACTGAAGCTTTCTTT.

This chain uses TRBV10-1 with TRBJ2-2, with 10 bases identical to TRBD2. The germline CDR1 and CDR2 sequences are WNHNN and SYGVQD (reference sequence). With 6 bases clipped from V and 7 bases from J, the junction kept 8 bases outside the gene matches. The CDR3 has 15 amino acids. The CDR3 DNA reads TGCGCCAGCAGCGAAGCGGGAGGGTCGTTCGGGGAGCTGTTTTTT. This gives the protein CASSEAGGSFGELFF.

The chain is built from TRBV11-2 and TRBJ1-2; D is uncertain. V was cut by 4 bases and J by 2 bases, with 11 bases left in between. The CDR3 contains 14 residues. Germline assignment: CDR1 SGHAT and CDR2 FQNNGV. CDR3 protein: CASSYGARNYGYTF. The DNA of the CDR3 is TGTGCCAGCAGCTACGGCGCCCGGAACTATGGCTACACCTTC. Full variable domain (missing parts from reference TRBV11-2 and TRBJ1-2): EAGVAQSPRYKIIEKRQSVAFWCNPISGHATLYWYQQILGQGPKLLIQFQNNGVVDDSQLPKDRFSAERLKGVDSTLKIQPAKLEDSAVYLCASSYGARNYGYTFGSGTRLTVV.

This chain joins TRBV5-1 and TRBJ1-2; 9 nucleotides align to TRBD1. Germline V gives CDR1 SGHRS, CDR2 YFSETQ. This CDR3 region has 18 residues. Germline trimming cut 3 bases from V and 0 bases from J; bases unmatched to any gene: 12. DNA for the CDR3: TGCGCCAGCAGCTGGTTTGGCGGACAGGGGCCTACTAACTATGGCTACACCTTC. Translating gives CASSWFGGQGPTNYGYTF.

This clone was found once. This sequence joins TRBV9 and TRBJ1-1; TRBD1 matches at 7 bases. V was clipped by 2 bases and J by 3 bases; unmatched bases: 4. Looked up from germline, CDR1 is SGDLS and CDR2 is YYNGEE. CDR3 length equals 14 residues. The CDR3 sequence is CASSVVTGHTEAFF. The CDR3 nucleotides are TGTGCCAGCAGCGTCGTGACAGGGCACACTGAAGCTTTCTTT.